This TCR beta chain was found in a study of blood T cell repertoires in COVID-19. The overall study: The analysed material was cDNA or gDNA that came from T cells, B-cell-depleted T cells, or PBMCs.

Germline CDR1 is MNHEY and CDR2 is SMNVEV (reference sequence). J gave up 7 bases and V 6 bases, and 4 bases lay outside the gene matches. This CDR3 comprises 13 residues. Data came from immunoSEQ multiplex PCR; TCRdb stores just in-frame clones and leaves some out. The sample has about 190,000 clones, roughly 87% seen once. Sequenced material: peripheral blood. This chain joins TRBV27 and TRBJ2-1, with 9 bases identical to TRBD1. The receptor was derived from a woman aged 40 to 50 with acute or convalescent COVID-19. CDR3 in amino acids: CASRGTGLNEQFF. CDR3 bases: TGTGCCAGCAGGGGGACAGGGCTTAATGAGCAGTTCTTC.